This T cell receptor (beta chain) was sequenced during a study of early T cells in non-severe SARS-CoV-2 infection. Study-wide context: The authors sequenced bulk RNA from unsorted whole blood, leaving chains unpaired.

The CDR3 sequence is 16 residues long. Trimming took 1 base from V and 0 from J, leaving 10 bases between them. From germline, CDR1 is SGHAT and CDR2 FQNNGV. TCRdb processed the 5' RACE reads anew with MiXCR; each CDR3 protein has one entry. The repertoire includes more than 45,000 distinct CDR3 sequences, around 12% of them detected once, and 3% to 4.5% sits in the top ten. This clonotype has only a few counts. This chain links TRBV11-2 with TRBJ2-1; D might be TRBD2 (7 bases). Sequenced material: whole blood. This TCR was recovered from an adult who was a healthcare worker with PCR-confirmed SARS-CoV-2 infection or an uninfected control (not recorded which). The CDR3 DNA reads as TGTGCCAGCAGCTTAGTGGGGGGGGCCTCCTACAATGAGCAGTTCTTC. Translation: CASSLVGGASYNEQFF.